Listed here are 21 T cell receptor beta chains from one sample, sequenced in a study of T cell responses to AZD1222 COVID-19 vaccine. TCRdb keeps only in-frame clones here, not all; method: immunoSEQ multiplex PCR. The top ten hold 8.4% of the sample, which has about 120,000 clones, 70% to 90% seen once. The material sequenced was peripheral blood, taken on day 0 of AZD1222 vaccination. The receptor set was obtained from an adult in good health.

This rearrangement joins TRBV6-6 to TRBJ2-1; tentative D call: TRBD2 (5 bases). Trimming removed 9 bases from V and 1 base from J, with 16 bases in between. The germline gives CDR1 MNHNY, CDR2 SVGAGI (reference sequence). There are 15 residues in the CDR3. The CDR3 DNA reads TGTGCCAGTTCCGAACAGCGGACGTCCTACAATGAGCAGTTCTTC. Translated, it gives CASSEQRTSYNEQFF.

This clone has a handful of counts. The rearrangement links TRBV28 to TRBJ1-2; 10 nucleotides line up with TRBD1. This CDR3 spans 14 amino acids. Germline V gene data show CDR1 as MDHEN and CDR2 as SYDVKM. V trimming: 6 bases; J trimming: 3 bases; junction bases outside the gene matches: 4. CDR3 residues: CASRSDRGYYGYTF. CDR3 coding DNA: TGTGCCAGCAGATCGGACAGGGGGTACTATGGCTACACCTTC.

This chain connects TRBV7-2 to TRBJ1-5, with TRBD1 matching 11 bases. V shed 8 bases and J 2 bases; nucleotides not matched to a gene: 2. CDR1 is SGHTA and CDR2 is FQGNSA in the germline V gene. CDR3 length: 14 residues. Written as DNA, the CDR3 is TGTGCCAGCGGGGACAGGGGGGGCAATCAGCCCCAGCATTTT. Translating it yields CASGDRGGNQPQHF.

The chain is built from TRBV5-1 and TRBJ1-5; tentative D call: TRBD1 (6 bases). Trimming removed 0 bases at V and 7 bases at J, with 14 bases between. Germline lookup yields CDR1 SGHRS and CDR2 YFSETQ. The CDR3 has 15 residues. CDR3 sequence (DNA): TGCGCCAGCAGCTTGGCTACAGGGTTTGGGCAGCCCCAGCATTTT. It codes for CASSLATGFGQPQHF.

The CDR3 DNA sequence: TGTGCCAGCAGCCCGGGACCCCAGCCCCAGCATTTT. Translated, it gives CASSPGPQPQHF. The chain links TRBV12-3 or TRBV12-4 to TRBJ1-5, with D tentatively TRBD1 (5 bases). V gave up 6 bases and J gave up 7 bases, with 10 bases separating them. The CDR3 is 12 amino acids.

Written as DNA, the CDR3 is TGTGCCGCATACCGGGAGGGGGTTGGCAATCAGCCCCAGCATTTT. Protein product: CAAYREGVGNQPQHF. The J gene is TRBJ1-5, the V gene TRBV6-5; possibly TRBD1 for D (6 bases). CDR3 length: 15 amino acids. V shed 11 bases and J shed 2 bases, with 19 bases lying between them. Germline CDR1 and CDR2: MNHEY and SVGAGI.

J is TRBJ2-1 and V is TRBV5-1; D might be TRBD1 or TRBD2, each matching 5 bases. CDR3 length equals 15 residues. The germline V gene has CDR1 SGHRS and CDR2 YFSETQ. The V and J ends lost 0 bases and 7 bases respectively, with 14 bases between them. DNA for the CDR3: TGCGCCAGCAGCTTGGCCTTGGGCAGGGAGAATGAGCAGTTCTTC. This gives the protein CASSLALGRENEQFF.

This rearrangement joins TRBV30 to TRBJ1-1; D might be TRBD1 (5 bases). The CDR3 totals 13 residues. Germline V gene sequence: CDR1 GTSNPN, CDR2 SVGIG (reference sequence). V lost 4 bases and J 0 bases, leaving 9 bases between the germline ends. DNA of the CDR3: TGTGCCTGGACCCCAGGGATGAACACTGAAGCTTTCTTT. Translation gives CAWTPGMNTEAFF.

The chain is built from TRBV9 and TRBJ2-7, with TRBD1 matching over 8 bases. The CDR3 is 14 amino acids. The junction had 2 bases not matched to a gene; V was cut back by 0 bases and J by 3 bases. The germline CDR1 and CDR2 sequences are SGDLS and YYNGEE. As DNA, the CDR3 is TGTGCCAGCAGCGTAGAACAGGGGGGCTACGAGCAGTACTTC. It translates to CASSVEQGGYEQYF.

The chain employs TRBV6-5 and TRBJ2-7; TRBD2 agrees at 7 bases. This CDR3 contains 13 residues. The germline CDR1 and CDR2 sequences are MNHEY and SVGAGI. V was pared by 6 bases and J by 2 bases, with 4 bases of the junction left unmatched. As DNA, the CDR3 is TGTGCCAGCAGGGGAGGGGCCACCTACGAGCAGTACTTC. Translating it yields CASRGGATYEQYF.

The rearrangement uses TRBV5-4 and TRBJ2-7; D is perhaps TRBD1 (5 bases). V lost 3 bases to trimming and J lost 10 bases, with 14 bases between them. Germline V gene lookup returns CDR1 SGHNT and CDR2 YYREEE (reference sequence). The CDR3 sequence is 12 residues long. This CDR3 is CASSSGGARQYF. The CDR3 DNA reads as TGTGCCAGCAGCTCTGGTGGGGCGCGCCAGTACTTC. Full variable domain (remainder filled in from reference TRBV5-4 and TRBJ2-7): ETGVTQSPTHLIKTRGQQVTLRCSSQSGHNTVSWYQQALGQGPQFIFQYYREEENGRGNFPPRFSGLQFPNYSSELNVNALELDDSALYLCASSSGGARQYFGPGTRLTVT.

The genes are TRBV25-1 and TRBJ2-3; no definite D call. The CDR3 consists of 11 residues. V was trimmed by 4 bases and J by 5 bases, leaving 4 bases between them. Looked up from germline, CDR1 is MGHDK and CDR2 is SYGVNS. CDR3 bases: TGTGCCAGCAGTGCACTAGATACGCAGTATTTT. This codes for CASSALDTQYF.

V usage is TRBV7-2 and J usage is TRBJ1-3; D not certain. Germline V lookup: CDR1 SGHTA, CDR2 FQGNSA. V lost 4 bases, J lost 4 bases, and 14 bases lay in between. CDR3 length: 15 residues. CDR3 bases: TGTGCCAGCAGCTCCTTTTCTGGGTCCGGAAACACCATATATTTT. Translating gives CASSSFSGSGNTIYF.

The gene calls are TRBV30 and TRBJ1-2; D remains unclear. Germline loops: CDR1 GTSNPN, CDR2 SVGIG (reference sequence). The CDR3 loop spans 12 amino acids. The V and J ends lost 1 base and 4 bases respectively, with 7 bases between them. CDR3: CAWSEYSYGYTF. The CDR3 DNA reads TGTGCCTGGAGTGAGTACAGCTATGGCTACACCTTC.

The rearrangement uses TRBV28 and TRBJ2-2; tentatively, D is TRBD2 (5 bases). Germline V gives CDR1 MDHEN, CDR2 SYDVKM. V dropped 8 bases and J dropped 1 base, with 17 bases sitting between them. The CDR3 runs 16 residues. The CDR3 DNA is TGTGCCAGCGCCTCCTCGAGGGCTCGGAACACCGGGGAGCTGTTTTTT. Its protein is CASASSRARNTGELFF.

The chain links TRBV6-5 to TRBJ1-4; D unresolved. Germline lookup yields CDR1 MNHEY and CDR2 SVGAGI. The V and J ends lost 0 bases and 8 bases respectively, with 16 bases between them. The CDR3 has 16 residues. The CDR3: CASSYSRTPLGEKLFF. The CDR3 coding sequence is TGTGCCAGCAGTTACTCGCGAACCCCACTTGGGGAAAAACTGTTTTTT.

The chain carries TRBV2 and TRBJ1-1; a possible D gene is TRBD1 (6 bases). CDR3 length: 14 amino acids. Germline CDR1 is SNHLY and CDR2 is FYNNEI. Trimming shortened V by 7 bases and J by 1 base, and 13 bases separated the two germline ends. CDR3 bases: TGTGCCAGCACCCTAGGGGGACAGAACACTGAAGCTTTCTTT. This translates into CASTLGGQNTEAFF.

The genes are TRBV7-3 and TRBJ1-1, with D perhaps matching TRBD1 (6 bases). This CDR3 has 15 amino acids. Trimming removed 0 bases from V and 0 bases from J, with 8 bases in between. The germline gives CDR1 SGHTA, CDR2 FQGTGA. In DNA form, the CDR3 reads TGTGCCAGCAGCTTAACGGGACAATTGAACACTGAAGCTTTCTTT. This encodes CASSLTGQLNTEAFF.

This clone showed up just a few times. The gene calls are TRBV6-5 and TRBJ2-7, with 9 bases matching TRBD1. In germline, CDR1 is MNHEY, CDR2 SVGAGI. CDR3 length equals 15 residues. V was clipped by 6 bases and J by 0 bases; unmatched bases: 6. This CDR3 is CASSRDRDSSYEQYF. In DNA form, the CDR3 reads TGTGCCAGCAGCCGGGACAGGGACTCCTCCTACGAGCAGTACTTC.

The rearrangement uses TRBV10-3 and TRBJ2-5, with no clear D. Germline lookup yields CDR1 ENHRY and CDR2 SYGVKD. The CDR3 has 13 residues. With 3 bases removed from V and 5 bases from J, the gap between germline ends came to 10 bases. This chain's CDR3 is CAISDGVEETQYF. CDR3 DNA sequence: TGTGCCATCAGTGATGGGGTAGAGGAGACCCAGTACTTC.

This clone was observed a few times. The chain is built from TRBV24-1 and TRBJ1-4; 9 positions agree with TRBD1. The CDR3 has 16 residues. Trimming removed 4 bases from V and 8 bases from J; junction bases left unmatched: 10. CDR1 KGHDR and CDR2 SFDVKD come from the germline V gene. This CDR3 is CATSDSTGTGTEKLFF. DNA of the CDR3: TGTGCCACCAGTGACAGTACCGGGACAGGGACAGAAAAACTGTTTTTT.